These 14 T cell receptor beta chains share one sample of origin, sequenced in a study of beta chain features in type 1 diabetes. What was sequenced were expressed TCRB transcripts, since all of the isolated RNA had been reverse transcribed. Here immunoSEQ multiplex PCR was the method, and the copy in TCRdb shows in-frame clones only, minus some. The table records some 330,000 clones, about 11% of them present only once. The sample was naive CD4+ T cells from blood. The receptor source for this set is a woman in her twenties or thirties in good health.

The sample holds a few counts of this clone. V is TRBV28 and J is TRBJ1-2; D perhaps matches TRBD1 (6 bases). Trimming left V 6 bases short and J 4 bases short, with 15 bases between. CDR1 is MDHEN and CDR2 is SYDVKM in the germline V gene. CDR3 length: 14 residues. CDR3 bases: TGTGCCAGCAGCCTCCCGGACAGCATCTATGGCTACACCTTC. Translating gives CASSLPDSIYGYTF.

The rearrangement uses TRBV7-9 and TRBJ2-1, with 7 bases that match TRBD1. V dropped 8 bases and J dropped 1; count of bases not matched to a gene: 5. Germline assignment: CDR1 SEHNR and CDR2 FQNEAQ (reference sequence). This CDR3 region has 14 residues. The CDR3 loop reads CASDRQGSYNEQFF. Here the CDR3 DNA reads TGTGCCAGCGATCGACAGGGATCCTACAATGAGCAGTTCTTC.

This rearrangement joins TRBV28 to TRBJ2-5, with D maybe TRBD2 (6 bases). V was shortened by 9 bases and J by 3 bases, with 17 bases between the two germline ends. Germline V gene sequence: CDR1 MDHEN, CDR2 SYDVKM. The CDR3 is 14 residues long. This CDR3 reads CASLGGGGKETQYF. CDR3 nucleotide sequence: TGTGCCAGTCTGGGGGGTGGGGGTAAAGAGACCCAGTACTTC.

The sample holds a few counts of this clone. The gene calls are TRBV29-1 and TRBJ2-7, with 9 positions matching TRBD2. The CDR3 length is 14 residues. Germline-derived CDR1 and CDR2 are SQVTM and ANQGSEA. The V segment lost 4 bases and the J segment 4 bases; nucleotides outside the gene matches: 8. CDR3 protein: CSVGASGIGYEQYF. The CDR3 coding sequence is TGCAGCGTTGGGGCTAGCGGGATTGGATACGAGCAGTACTTC.

Regarding this clone: One end of the junction fails to match germline, which may point to a read error. The gene calls are TRBV18 and TRBJ2-5, with 7 bases fitting TRBD2. The CDR3 has 16 residues. CDR1 and CDR2 (germline): KGHSH, LQKENI. CDR3 nucleotides: TGTGCCAGCTTACCAAGATCTAGCGGAGCCGCGGAGACCCAGTACTTC. Translated, it gives CASLPRSSGAAETQYF.

This chain uses TRBV7-6 with TRBJ1-1; the D gene is possibly TRBD1 (6 bases). Germline CDR1 is SGHVS and CDR2 is FNYEAQ. The ends were cut back, 1 base at V and 1 base at J, with 10 bases in the middle. This CDR3 is built from 15 residues. Written as DNA, the CDR3 is TGTGCCAGCAGCTTAGAGGACAGAGGGAACACTGAAGCTTTCTTT. Protein product: CASSLEDRGNTEAFF.

This clone was seen only a few times. J is TRBJ2-2 and V is TRBV5-1; no definite D call. The CDR3 contains 15 residues. CDR1 and CDR2 from the germline V gene are SGHRS and YFSETQ. V dropped 0 bases and J dropped 0 bases, with 6 bases sitting between them. In DNA, the CDR3 is TGCGCCAGCAGCTTGGGACATTCGAACACCGGGGAGCTGTTTTTT. This translates into CASSLGHSNTGELFF.

This chain joins TRBV9 and TRBJ2-2; 12 positions match TRBD2. The CDR3 covers 16 residues. J gave up 6 bases and V 2 bases, and 5 bases lay outside the gene matches. CDR1 is SGDLS and CDR2 is YYNGEE in the germline V gene. The CDR3 coding sequence is TGTGCCAGCAGCGTCGGACTAGCGGGAAAGGCCGGGGAGCTGTTTTTT. Encoded protein: CASSVGLAGKAGELFF.

This clone was detected many times. The chain combines TRBV13 with TRBJ2-7; perhaps TRBD1 as D (6 bases). The germline V gene has CDR1 PRHDT and CDR2 FYEKMQ (reference sequence). The length of the CDR3 is 14 residues. Trimming shortened V by 5 bases and J by 3 bases, and 14 bases separated the two germline ends. The CDR3 here is CASSGRTANYEQYF. The CDR3 DNA is TGTGCCAGCAGCGGACGGACAGCGAACTACGAGCAGTACTTC.

There are a few counts of this clone. The rearrangement links TRBV27 to TRBJ1-5; tentative D call: TRBD1 (5 bases). The CDR3 totals 14 residues. Germline V gene sequence: CDR1 MNHEY, CDR2 SMNVEV (reference sequence). V was pared by 5 bases and J by 7 bases, with 15 bases between. This CDR3 reads CASSPGGLWQPQHF. Here the CDR3 DNA reads TGTGCCAGCAGTCCCGGGGGTTTGTGGCAGCCCCAGCATTTT.

The table lists this clone with a few counts. The chain recombines TRBV27 with TRBJ2-1; D possibly corresponds to TRBD1 (6 bases). This CDR3 is built from 13 residues. Between the trimmed V and J ends, which lost 9 bases and 4 bases, there was a span of 13 bases. CDR1 and CDR2 (germline): MNHEY, SMNVEV (reference sequence). The DNA of the CDR3 is TGTGCCAGTTCTCTACAGGGTTACAATGAGCAGTTCTTC. Translated: CASSLQGYNEQFF.

The chain carries TRBV5-4 and TRBJ2-1; 12 bases map to TRBD2. Looked up from germline, CDR1 is SGHNT and CDR2 is YYREEE (reference sequence). V lost 4 bases to trimming and J lost 5 bases; unmatched junction nucleotides: 4. This CDR3 is 15 amino acids long. The CDR3 nucleotides are TGTGCCAGCAGCACGTGGACTAGCGGGAACAATGAGCAGTTCTTC. This codes for CASSTWTSGNNEQFF.

This chain uses TRBV2 with TRBJ1-5; 8 bases agree with TRBD1. Unmatched junction bases numbered 12, after V lost 5 bases and J lost 0 bases. Germline V gene sequence: CDR1 SNHLY, CDR2 FYNNEI. The length of the CDR3 is 18 residues. The CDR3 loop reads CASSTTPGQDISNQPQHF. Written as DNA, the CDR3 is TGTGCCAGCAGTACAACTCCGGGACAGGATATTAGCAATCAGCCCCAGCATTTT.

The chain joins TRBV7-2 to TRBJ2-1; 10 positions agree with TRBD2. The germline gives CDR1 SGHTA, CDR2 FQGNSA. V shed 5 bases and J 2 bases; nucleotides not matched to a gene: 15. CDR3 length: 19 amino acids. In DNA form, the CDR3 reads TGTGCCAGCAGCCCACCACCCCGATTAGCGGGAGGCACCTACAATGAGCAGTTCTTC. Its protein product is CASSPPPRLAGGTYNEQFF. Full variable domain (remainder filled in from reference TRBV7-2 and TRBJ2-1): GAGVSQSPSNKVTEKGKDVELRCDPISGHTALYWYRQSLGQGLEFLIYFQGNSAPDKSGLPSDRFSAERTGGSVSTLTIQRTQQEDSAVYLCASSPPPRLAGGTYNEQFFGPGTRLTVL.